This TCR beta chain was observed in a study of T-cell memory formation after mild COVID-19. Whole-study results and caveats: Pre-infection memory already had some responding clones, implying cross-reactive memory joined. There was a balanced CD4/CD8 profile in clones contracting day 15 to 85, and later expanders leaned CD4+. Mainly CM and EM harbored the contracting CD4+ clones; mainly EMRA harbored the CD8+ ones.

TCRdb reprocessed the 5' RACE reads with MiXCR, giving one entry per CDR3 protein. This table has under 300,000 distinct CDR3 sequences, 15% to 20% appearing once. There are a few counts of this clonotype. Its antigen is unidentified. The sample consisted of PBMCs or a T cell subset sorted from them (not recorded which). The sequence was obtained from a man younger than 30 who had mild COVID-19 (a few samples of this study predate the infection). Cell type and time point are not known.

CDR3 residues: CASRRTGTPETQYF. The CDR3 coding sequence is TGTGCCAGCAGACGGACAGGGACCCCGGAGACCCAGTACTTC. The chain couples TRBV12-3 or TRBV12-4 to TRBJ2-5; 8 bases are shared with TRBD1. The CDR3 contains 14 residues. V shed 6 bases and J 5 bases; nucleotides not matched to a gene: 8.